The present T cell receptor (beta chain) was sequenced within a study of neurological immune-mediated disorders. CDR3 length: 11 residues. CDR1 and CDR2 (germline): MDHEN, SYDVKM. In the case of this clonotype: A read error may explain this, as a much larger clone is one base away.

Each CDR3 protein is one row after TCRdb ran MiXCR on the 5' RACE reads. The sample contains tens of thousands of distinct CDR3 sequences, 2.5% to 3% of which appear only once. The source of this sequence is a woman in her thirties with multiple sclerosis. Specimen: PBMCs. The J gene is TRBJ1-5, the V gene TRBV28, with D unclear. The CDR3 spells CASSYGQPQNF. The CDR3 region has the DNA TGTGCCAGCAGTTACGGTCAGCCCCAGAATTTT.